Sequencing of this TCR beta chain was carried out in a study of T-cell reconstitution after alpha-beta-depleted transplantation in children. Unique molecular identifiers were built into the TCRbeta library. TCRdb re-derived calls from the PCR reads in MiXCR, one entry per CDR3 protein. Of 500,000 to 600,000 distinct CDR3 sequences listed, 30% to 35% are singletons. The CDR3 is made up of 14 amino acids. CDR1 is KGHSH, CDR2 LQKENI, per germline. Between the trimmed V and J ends, which lost 3 bases and 13 bases, there was a span of 21 bases. The clonotype was recovered from a human donor who donated a stem cell graft to a child with aplastic anemia. The specimen was PBMCs from the stem cell graft donor, collected from the stem cell graft. V gene TRBV18 combines with J gene TRBJ2-5; D possibly uses TRBD1 or TRBD2 (5 bases each). The CDR3 region has the DNA TGTGCCAGCTCACCGGGGCCGGGACCTTACCTGGCGTACTTC. Encoded protein: CASSPGPGPYLAYF.